This T cell receptor beta chain was identified during a study of T cell repertoires in aging, cancer and after chemotherapy (dated by TCRdb to between 2018 and 2020). Looking at the study overall: Donors spanned six age groups from 30 or younger to 70 or older, with at least three individuals per group. Alongside around 98 healthy donors serving as a reference group, the cohort included roughly 220 cancer patients, of whom approximately 94 had hematological cancers and about 130 had solid cancers. To look at immunoaging and at how T cells reconstitute after chemotherapy, the study profiled TCR beta repertoires in peripheral blood from both healthy donors and cancer patients. In the hematological group, the paired samples taken before and after chemotherapy came from chronic lymphocytic leukemia patients who were treated with regimens based on fludarabine or bendamustine. In total, the full dataset held about 9 million TCR reads.

Rearranged TRB sequences spanning V, D and J segments were amplified in a multiplex touch-down PCR with a mixed TRB-A/B primer pool. Illumina adapters and sample indices were added to the amplicons in two consecutive PCR reactions performed with Phusion HS II polymerase. Amplicons were gel-purified with the NucleoSpin Gel and PCR Clean-up kit, then checked with Qubit and an Agilent 2100 Bioanalyzer. The libraries were sequenced on an Illumina MiSeq with 600-cycle, single-indexed, paired-end runs. On the authors' methods: MiXCR versions 2.12 and 3.0.5 were used to process TRB sequences. Each unique CDR3 nucleotide sequence was counted as one clone, and only productive sequences with at least two reads were retained. Repertoire metrics included Shannon diversity, evenness, clonality (one minus evenness), and alpha-parameterized diversity profiles from alpha 0 to 5. The IGoR algorithm was used to compute generation probabilities of clones in paired pre- and post-chemotherapy samples. TCRdb reprocessing: public reads trimmed at Q25 with fastp, clones called with MiXCR, in-frame beta chains kept. Duplicate CDR3 protein sequences are folded into a single record with the most common DNA and genes. TCRdb assigned the V and J calls; the authors' analysis was not used. In all, the sample holds roughly 3,300 distinct CDR3 sequences, and about 21% of those were seen once. 35% to 50% of the sample comes from the top ten.

The germline V and J ends show losses of 9 bases and 4 bases respectively, and no gene match explains 11 bases of the junction. CDR1 and CDR2 are drawn from the germline V gene: MDHEN, SYDVKM. There are 16 amino acids in the CDR3, from cysteine to phenylalanine inclusive. The CDR3 DNA has 48 bases and is translated from base 1. To note about this clonotype: No antigen is known for it. Per-nucleotide qualities are absent, and no much larger clonotype sits a single base away.

The investigation overall reported the following: In healthy donors, the drop in TCR diversity with age came mainly from a loss of richness, whereas in cancer patients a loss of evenness also played a part. It was noted by the authors that conclusions about immunological memory after chemotherapy cannot be drawn from the repertoire data. In both cancer cohorts, the median generation probability rose over the chemotherapy interval, which suggests that the repertoire was reconstituted through rebound thymic output. Significantly lower blood TCR diversity and higher clonality were observed in untreated patients with hematological or solid cancers than in age-matched healthy donors. Hematological cancer patients had infiltration of lymphoid organs, and this infiltration may itself impair thymic emigration or peripheral T cell expansion.

Genomic DNA extracted from peripheral blood, rather than sorted cells or RNA, was used as the source for amplification of TCR beta rearrangements. This receptor was taken from a human donor with a blood cancer. In this chain, TRBV28 is recombined with TRBJ2-5; a stretch of 13 junction bases matches TRBD2. Sequenced: blood. The DNA reads TGTGCCAGTAGACTAGCGGGAGGAGGTGAGCTAGAGACCCAGTACTTC. Its translation is CASRLAGGGELETQYF.